A selection of T cell receptor beta chains follows, all from one sample in a study of shared clonotypes between healthy human individuals. TCRdb keeps only in-frame clones here, not all; method: immunoSEQ multiplex PCR. The data hold about 490,000 clones, with 79% observed a single time. Sequenced input: PBMCs. These receptors came from a woman between 40 and 50 years old in good health. Some clones in this sample may be carry-over from other donors' samples. CDR3s include the opening cysteine and the closing phenylalanine or tryptophan. Each record gives: clone size, D gene, J gene, V gene, CDR3 protein, CDR3 DNA. D genes are given only for firm matches. Size tells how often a clone was seen (once, few, many) or the class of an expanded clone, and some rows leave it out.

clone size: NA
D gene: NA
J gene: TRBJ2-3
V gene: TRBV5-1
CDR3 protein: CASSLGVVRADTQYF
CDR3 DNA: TGCGCCAGCAGCTTGGGTGTGGTGAGGGCGGATACGCAGTATTTT

clone size: few
D gene: NA
J gene: TRBJ1-5
V gene: TRBV10-3
CDR3 protein: CAISTLSNQPQHF
CDR3 DNA: TGTGCCATCAGTACACTTAGCAATCAGCCCCAGCATTTT

clone size: NA
D gene: NA
J gene: TRBJ2-7
V gene: TRBV7-2
CDR3 protein: CASSSDSLTYEQYF
CDR3 DNA: TGTGCCAGCAGTTCAGACAGTCTAACCTACGAGCAGTACTTC

clone size: NA
D gene: TRBD2
J gene: TRBJ2-2
V gene: TRBV28
CDR3 protein: CASSPGGPNTGELFF
CDR3 DNA: TGTGCCAGCAGTCCGGGGGGACCAAACACCGGGGAGCTGTTTTTT

clone size: NA
D gene: NA
J gene: TRBJ2-3
V gene: TRBV6-4
CDR3 protein: CASSVLGMSTDTQYF
CDR3 DNA: TGTGCCAGCAGTGTGTTAGGAATGAGCACAGATACGCAGTATTTT

clone size: few
D gene: NA
J gene: TRBJ2-3
V gene: TRBV30
CDR3 protein: CAWSVRGRGSDTQYF
CDR3 DNA: TGTGCCTGGAGTGTACGGGGAAGAGGCTCAGATACGCAGTATTTT

clone size: NA
D gene: NA
J gene: TRBJ1-2
V gene: TRBV28
CDR3 protein: CASSSLGGAYGYTF
CDR3 DNA: TGTGCCAGCAGTTCATTGGGGGGAGCCTATGGCTACACCTTC

clone size: NA
D gene: TRBD2
J gene: TRBJ2-2
V gene: TRBV7-9
CDR3 protein: CASSPVASGSRGGELFF
CDR3 DNA: TGTGCCAGCAGCCCCGTTGCTAGCGGGAGTCGGGGCGGGGAGCTGTTTTTT

clone size: NA
D gene: NA
J gene: TRBJ1-5
V gene: TRBV28
CDR3 protein: CASSDNQPQHF
CDR3 DNA: TGTGCCAGCAGTGACAATCAGCCCCAGCATTTT

clone size: NA
D gene: TRBD1
J gene: TRBJ2-1
V gene: TRBV28
CDR3 protein: CASSLRGQGNEQFF
CDR3 DNA: TGTGCCAGCAGTTTAAGGGGACAGGGCAATGAGCAGTTCTTC

clone size: NA
D gene: TRBD2
J gene: TRBJ2-7
V gene: TRBV2
CDR3 protein: CASRRGGLAGVGEQYF
CDR3 DNA: TGTGCCAGCAGGCGAGGTGGACTAGCGGGAGTGGGGGAGCAGTACTTC

clone size: NA
D gene: NA
J gene: TRBJ2-2
V gene: TRBV7-9
CDR3 protein: CASSLSGELFF
CDR3 DNA: TGTGCCAGCAGCTTATCCGGGGAGCTGTTTTTT

clone size: NA
D gene: NA
J gene: TRBJ2-6
V gene: TRBV4-3
CDR3 protein: CASSQVPSSGANVLIF
CDR3 DNA: TGCGCCAGCAGCCAAGTCCCGAGCTCTGGGGCCAACGTCCTGATTTTC

clone size: NA
D gene: TRBD1
J gene: TRBJ1-5
V gene: TRBV15
CDR3 protein: CATSRDRVVQPQHF
CDR3 DNA: TGTGCCACCAGTAGGGACAGGGTGGTTCAGCCCCAGCATTTT

clone size: few
D gene: NA
J gene: TRBJ2-1
V gene: TRBV7-9
CDR3 protein: CASSLALTRNEQFF
CDR3 DNA: TGTGCCAGCAGCTTAGCGCTTACTAGGAATGAGCAGTTCTTC

clone size: NA
D gene: TRBD2
J gene: TRBJ2-3
V gene: TRBV5-5
CDR3 protein: CASSSTSGTDTQYF
CDR3 DNA: TGTGCCAGCAGCTCAACTAGCGGAACAGATACGCAGTATTTT

clone size: NA
D gene: NA
J gene: TRBJ1-1
V gene: TRBV30
CDR3 protein: CAWTTGLPVGEAFF
CDR3 DNA: TGTGCCTGGACCACGGGCCTCCCGGTGGGTGAAGCTTTCTTT

clone size: NA
D gene: TRBD1
J gene: TRBJ2-1
V gene: TRBV5-1
CDR3 protein: CASSITSGTGFEQFF
CDR3 DNA: TGCGCCAGCAGCATTACATCCGGGACAGGTTTTGAGCAGTTCTTC

clone size: NA
D gene: NA
J gene: TRBJ1-4
V gene: TRBV7-9
CDR3 protein: CASSSSPRGYNEKLFF
CDR3 DNA: TGTGCCAGCAGCTCCAGCCCCCGGGGTTATAATGAAAAACTGTTTTTT